Following are 16 T cell receptor beta chains from one sample sequenced in a study of post-analysis software for immune sequencing data. Study-wide results and limits: Elevated frequency relative to controls characterized four or five TRBV segments in patients, TRBV5-6, TRBV5-1 and TRBV20-1 among them.

Unique-molecular-identifier-tagged TCR beta cDNA libraries were used. One entry per CDR3 protein, called by TCRdb with MiXCR from the PCR reads. Here the sample spans a few hundred thousand distinct CDR3 sequences, less than 40% being singletons. Their target antigens are unknown. Input material: blood. The receptors here all came from a girl aged 2-17 years with multiple sclerosis.

The rearrangement uses TRBV19 and TRBJ2-3, with a tentative D call TRBD2 (5 bases). Germline loops: CDR1 LNHDA, CDR2 SQIVND (reference sequence). The CDR3 has 12 amino acids. V was trimmed by 5 bases and J by 6 bases, leaving 9 bases between them. The CDR3 is CASSGSADTQYF. The CDR3 DNA reads as TGTGCCAGTAGTGGTAGCGCCGATACGCAGTATTTT.

The DNA for the CDR3 is TGCGCCAGCAGCTTGGCCGGGACCCTCGTTATACTTACAACCTTCGAGCAGTACTTC. Amino acid sequence: CASSLAGTLVILTTFEQYF. The chain carries TRBV5-1 and TRBJ2-7; D may match TRBD1 or TRBD2 (5 bases each). Germline V lookup: CDR1 SGHRS, CDR2 YFSETQ. This CDR3 has 19 amino acids. V lost 0 bases and J lost 6, with 28 bases in between. The whole variable domain, remainder taken from reference TRBV5-1 and TRBJ2-7, is KAGVTQTPRYLIKTRGQQVTLSCSPISGHRSVSWYQQTPGQGLQFLFEYFSETQRNKGNFPGRFSGRQFSNSRSEMNVSTLELGDSALYLCASSLAGTLVILTTFEQYFGPGTRLTVT.

The V gene is TRBV7-3, the J gene TRBJ2-1; D is undetermined. CDR1 SGHTA and CDR2 FQGTGA come from the germline V gene. V lost 4 bases and J 2 bases, leaving 15 bases between the germline ends. CDR3 size: 16 residues. CDR3: CASSYELHGAYNEQFF. In nucleotides, the CDR3 is TGTGCCAGCAGCTACGAACTCCACGGCGCCTACAATGAGCAGTTCTTC.

The chain carries TRBV9 and TRBJ1-6; the D gene is possibly TRBD1 (5 bases). Trimming pared 0 bases from V and 10 bases from J, leaving 11 bases between. This CDR3 spans 14 amino acids. The germline gives CDR1 SGDLS, CDR2 YYNGEE. CDR3 nucleotides: TGTGCCAGCAGCGTAGGGGGGGTGCAATCACCCCTCCACTTT. Its protein product is CASSVGGVQSPLHF.

V and J are TRBV2 and TRBJ1-4; D remains ambiguous. The germline V gene has CDR1 SNHLY and CDR2 FYNNEI. V was trimmed by 8 bases and J by 5 bases, leaving 3 bases between them. The CDR3 is 10 residues long. CDR3 sequence: CASFNEKLFF. The DNA for the CDR3 is TGTGCCAGCTTCAATGAAAAACTGTTTTTT.

The rearrangement links TRBV28 to TRBJ1-6; the D gene is possibly TRBD1 (6 bases). The V end was cut by 6 bases, the J end by 9 bases, with 18 bases between. There are 15 residues in the CDR3. The germline gives CDR1 MDHEN, CDR2 SYDVKM. CDR3 in amino acids: CASSGGQGGGSPLHF. CDR3 DNA sequence: TGTGCCAGCAGCGGGGGGCAGGGAGGCGGTTCACCCCTCCACTTT.

The chain uses TRBV19 and TRBJ1-5, with a tentative D call TRBD1 (6 bases). Germline CDR1 LNHDA, CDR2 SQIVND (reference sequence). The CDR3 totals 16 residues. V shed 6 bases and J shed 3 bases, with 18 bases lying between them. CDR3 amino acids: CASSTRGDRLNQPQHF. The CDR3, as DNA: TGTGCCAGTAGCACCCGTGGCGACAGGCTCAATCAGCCCCAGCATTTT.

V gene TRBV14 combines with J gene TRBJ2-7; D tentatively fits TRBD1 or TRBD2 (5 bases each). This CDR3 has 14 amino acids. Germline V lookup: CDR1 SGHDN, CDR2 FVKESK. Trimming took 4 bases from V and 2 from J, leaving 12 bases between them. In DNA form, the CDR3 reads TGTGCCAGCAGCCCATGGGGACGGACCTACGAGCAGTACTTC. It translates to CASSPWGRTYEQYF.

The CDR3: CASAWTSGAGGTQYF. The CDR3 bases are TGCGCCAGCGCTTGGACTAGCGGGGCCGGGGGGACCCAGTACTTC. This chain joins TRBV10-2 and TRBJ2-5; 12 nucleotides align to TRBD2. Trimming cost V 8 bases and J 7 bases; bases outside gene matches: 11. The CDR3 covers 15 residues. Germline CDR1 and CDR2: WSHSY and SAAADI.

This clonotype occurred a few times. Compared with germline, one end of the junction differs, possibly owing to a read error. The genes are TRBV7-8 and TRBJ2-5; 10 positions agree with TRBD2. In germline, CDR1 is SGHVS, CDR2 FQNEAQ. This CDR3 has 15 residues. CDR3 residues: CASRLAGGIRETQYF. CDR3 nucleotide sequence: TGTGCCAGCAGATTAGCGGGGGGTATTCGGGAGACCCAGTACTTC. Based on the CDR3 plus reference TRBV7-8 and TRBJ2-5, the full variable domain is GAGVSQSPRYKVAKRGQDVALRCDPISGHVSLFWYQQALGQGPEFLTYFQNEAQLDKSGLPSDRFFAERPEGSVSTLKIQRTQQEDSAVYLCASRLAGGIRETQYFGPGTRLLVL.

The CDR3 sequence: CSASAPGRFKNIQYF. The CDR3 bases are TGCAGTGCTAGCGCCCCGGGTCGATTCAAAAACATTCAGTACTTC. This sequence joins TRBV20-1 and TRBJ2-4; D is ambiguous. CDR3 length: 15 amino acids. V was pared by 3 bases and J by 3 bases, with 15 bases between. Germline CDR1 is DFQATT and CDR2 is SNEGSKA (reference sequence).

As regards this clonotype: The junction departs from the called germline gene at one end, perhaps through a read error. The CDR3 DNA sequence: TGCAGTGCTAGAACCGGGCCCAGCTCCTACACTGAGCAGTTCTTC. Protein: CSARTGPSSYTEQFF. The rearrangement links TRBV20-1 to TRBJ2-1; no firm D call. The germline gives CDR1 DFQATT, CDR2 SNEGSKA (reference sequence). The CDR3 contains 15 residues.

CDR3 loop: CASSLLGLAGAQTQYF. In DNA, the CDR3 is TGTGCCAGCAGTTTACTGGGGCTAGCGGGGGCCCAGACCCAGTACTTC. The chain links TRBV27 to TRBJ2-5, with 10 bases fitting TRBD2. This CDR3 spans 16 amino acids. From germline, CDR1 is MNHEY and CDR2 SMNVEV (reference sequence). V trimming: 2 bases; J trimming: 6 bases; junction bases outside the gene matches: 9.

The chain has TRBV29-1 and TRBJ2-5; no clear D. Trimming pared 3 bases from V and 3 bases from J, leaving 17 bases between. Germline CDR1 is SQVTM and CDR2 is ANQGSEA. There are 15 residues in the CDR3. The CDR3 DNA is TGCAGCGTTGAGTACAAGGATAATCTTAAAGAGACCCAGTACTTC. Translating it yields CSVEYKDNLKETQYF.

The chain couples TRBV5-1 to TRBJ2-2; no firm D call. Trimming removed 7 bases from V and 0 bases from J, with 10 bases in between. Per the germline V gene, CDR1 is SGHRS and CDR2 is YFSETQ. This CDR3 region has 14 residues. CDR3 sequence reads: CASGYGPNTGELFF. CDR3 DNA sequence: TGCGCCAGCGGGTACGGACCGAACACCGGGGAGCTGTTTTTT.

This clonotype was seen a few times. This chain connects TRBV7-2 to TRBJ2-7; TRBD2 agrees at 10 bases. CDR1 and CDR2 from the germline V gene are SGHTA and FQGNSA. V shed 1 base and J 0 bases; nucleotides not matched to a gene: 6. The CDR3 runs to 17 residues. The CDR3 here is CASSLGASGGISYEQYF. CDR3 nucleotides: TGTGCCAGCAGCTTAGGGGCTAGCGGGGGAATCTCCTACGAGCAGTACTTC.